Presented here are 27 T cell receptor beta chains from one specimen sequenced in a study of OX40 agonist ivuxolimab in advanced cancers. Using immunoSEQ multiplex PCR, the repertoire was profiled, and TCRdb retains in-frame clones only, with some absent. The sample lists tens of thousands of clones, about 89% seen once, with about 28% in the top ten. The material sequenced was CD4+ or CD8+ T cells sorted from blood, taken in a trial of the OX40 agonist ivuxolimab. The receptor source for this set is an adult with an advanced solid tumor such as melanoma, head and neck, liver or kidney cancer.

The V call is TRBV6-4, the J call TRBJ2-2; D gene unclear. Germline CDR1 is MRHNA and CDR2 is SNTAGT. The CDR3 is 18 residues long. Trimming pared 3 bases from V and 4 bases from J, leaving 21 bases between. The CDR3 DNA follows: TGTGCCAGCAGTGAATGGGCCGCAGCAGGATTCTCCACCGGGGAGCTGTTTTTT. Protein: CASSEWAAAGFSTGELFF.

This rearrangement joins TRBV27 to TRBJ2-7, with 7 bases matching TRBD1. V was pared by 6 bases and J by 2 bases, with 7 bases of the junction left unmatched. CDR1 MNHEY and CDR2 SMNVEV come from the germline V gene (reference sequence). The CDR3 consists of 14 residues. CDR3 DNA sequence: TGTGCCAGCAGCCCGGGACAGATAGCCTACGAGCAGTACTTC. Amino acids: CASSPGQIAYEQYF.

This clone was detected only a few times. The rearrangement links TRBV7-9 to TRBJ2-1; 7 nucleotides align to TRBD2. Germline CDR1 reads SEHNR; CDR2 reads FQNEAQ (reference sequence). V trimming: 1 base; J trimming: 5 bases; junction bases outside the gene matches: 5. CDR3 length: 15 residues. CDR3 DNA: TGTGCCAGCAGCTTAGGAGCGGGGATTAACAATGAGCAGTTCTTC. As protein: CASSLGAGINNEQFF. Drawing the rest from reference TRBV7-9 and TRBJ2-1, the complete variable domain is DTGVSQNPRHKITKRGQNVTFRCDPISEHNRLYWYRQTLGQGPEFLTYFQNEAQLEKSRLLSDRFSAERPKGSFSTLEIQRTEQGDSAMYLCASSLGAGINNEQFFGPGTRLTVL.

The CDR3 reads CASSSGTGLETQYF. CDR3 nucleotides: TGTGCCAGCAGCTCAGGGACAGGCTTGGAGACCCAGTACTTC. This sequence joins TRBV9 and TRBJ2-5, with 8 bases aligning to TRBD1. V lost 4 bases to trimming and J lost 5 bases; unmatched junction nucleotides: 7. The germline V gene encodes CDR1 SGDLS and CDR2 YYNGEE. This CDR3 has 14 residues.

The gene calls are TRBV7-9 and TRBJ1-5, with D hard to call. Germline V gene lookup returns CDR1 SEHNR and CDR2 FQNEAQ (reference sequence). Trimming took off 5 bases at V and 3 bases at J, with 8 bases between the two ends. This CDR3 has 13 amino acids. As DNA, the CDR3 is TGTGCCAGCAGCGCCGGGGTCAATCAGCCCCAGCATTTT. Translated: CASSAGVNQPQHF. Variable domain in full (rest from reference TRBV7-9 and TRBJ1-5): DTGVSQNPRHKITKRGQNVTFRCDPISEHNRLYWYRQTLGQGPEFLTYFQNEAQLEKSRLLSDRFSAERPKGSFSTLEIQRTEQGDSAMYLCASSAGVNQPQHFGDGTRLSIL.

The rearrangement joins TRBV28 to TRBJ1-1, with unresolved D. The length of the CDR3 is 13 residues. The germline gives CDR1 MDHEN, CDR2 SYDVKM. V dropped 8 bases and J dropped 8 bases, with 18 bases sitting between them. In DNA form, the CDR3 reads TGTGCCAGCCTTTCCGGGAGGGTGGAGGAAGCTTTCTTT. It translates to CASLSGRVEEAFF.

The V gene is TRBV7-9, the J gene TRBJ2-5; D gene ambiguous. Germline V gene data show CDR1 as SEHNR and CDR2 as FQNEAQ (reference sequence). The CDR3 extends over 13 amino acids. V lost 6 bases and J 2 bases, leaving 10 bases between the germline ends. Here the CDR3 reads CASRGPTQETQYF. The DNA of the CDR3 is TGTGCCAGCAGAGGTCCAACACAAGAGACCCAGTACTTC. Complete variable domain (other parts from reference TRBV7-9 and TRBJ2-5): DTGVSQNPRHKITKRGQNVTFRCDPISEHNRLYWYRQTLGQGPEFLTYFQNEAQLEKSRLLSDRFSAERPKGSFSTLEIQRTEQGDSAMYLCASRGPTQETQYFGPGTRLLVL.

CDR3 sequence (DNA): TGTGCCAGCAGCGCTAGCTTGACCACACCCCCTGCGTATTTT. Translating it yields CASSASLTTPPAYF. The chain carries TRBV7-6 and TRBJ2-3, with a possible D match to TRBD2 (5 bases). V was cut by 5 bases and J by 14 bases, with 23 bases left in between. The CDR3 is made up of 14 amino acids. CDR1 SGHVS and CDR2 FNYEAQ come from the germline V gene.

A word on this clone: This sample also contains other DNA sequences that code for the same CDR3. V and J are TRBV7-9 and TRBJ1-5; D gene ambiguous. CDR1 is SEHNR, CDR2 FQNEAQ, per germline (reference sequence). The CDR3 runs to 12 residues. V lost 1 base, J lost 6 bases, and 4 bases lay in between. The CDR3 nucleotides read TGTGCCAGCAGCTTAGAGGGTCAGCCCCAGCATTTT. Its protein is CASSLEGQPQHF.

This chain uses TRBV4-1 with TRBJ2-3; 10 bases line up with TRBD2. CDR1 is MGHRA and CDR2 is YSYEKL in the germline V gene. Germline trimming cut 4 bases from V and 3 bases from J; bases unmatched to any gene: 4. The CDR3 contains 15 residues. CDR3 sequence: CASSPTSGATDTQYF. CDR3 in DNA: TGCGCCAGCAGCCCTACTAGCGGGGCTACAGATACGCAGTATTTT.

J is TRBJ2-1 and V is TRBV4-1; no definite D call. Germline CDR1 MGHRA, CDR2 YSYEKL. V was pared by 3 bases and J by 10 bases, with 16 bases between. This CDR3 contains 14 residues. Here the CDR3 reads CASSHPSPEIEQFF. The CDR3 bases are TGCGCCAGCAGCCACCCGAGCCCAGAAATCGAGCAGTTCTTC.

V gene TRBV25-1 combines with J gene TRBJ2-1; tentatively, D is TRBD1 or TRBD2 (5 bases each). Trimming took off 0 bases at V and 12 bases at J, with 9 bases between the two ends. The germline gives CDR1 MGHDK, CDR2 SYGVNS. CDR3 length: 12 residues. The CDR3 region has the DNA TGTGCCAGCAGTGAATATCGGGGACCGCAGTTCTTC. Encoded protein: CASSEYRGPQFF.

This chain connects TRBV29-1 to TRBJ2-7; 14 bases line up with TRBD2. The CDR3 contains 17 residues. Trimming removed 3 bases from V and 1 base from J; junction bases left unmatched: 8. From germline, CDR1 is SQVTM and CDR2 ANQGSEA. CDR3 sequence: CSVDYPGLAGDSYEQYF. The CDR3 bases are TGCAGCGTTGATTACCCGGGACTAGCGGGGGATTCCTACGAGCAGTACTTC.

This chain links TRBV13 with TRBJ2-3; TRBD2 agrees at 7 bases. The CDR3 has 13 amino acids. Looked up from germline, CDR1 is PRHDT and CDR2 is FYEKMQ (reference sequence). Germline trimming cut 6 bases from V and 4 bases from J; bases unmatched to any gene: 4. This CDR3 is CASSSTSPDTQYF. CDR3 coding DNA: TGTGCCAGCAGTTCGACTAGCCCAGATACGCAGTATTTT.

In this sample, this clone turned up once. V and J are TRBV19 and TRBJ2-2, with a possible D match to TRBD2 (6 bases). CDR3 length: 14 residues. Per germline, CDR1 LNHDA and CDR2 SQIVND (reference sequence). The V end lost 9 bases, the J end lost 3 bases, and 14 bases lay between the germline ends. CDR3: CASKPGVYTGELFF. The CDR3 coding sequence is TGTGCCAGCAAACCGGGAGTGTACACCGGGGAGCTGTTTTTT.

The chain links TRBV6-6 to TRBJ1-5; weak D call: TRBD1 (5 bases). This CDR3 region has 15 residues. Germline loops: CDR1 MNHNY, CDR2 SVGAGI (reference sequence). V lost 5 bases to trimming and J lost 0 bases, with 11 bases between them. The CDR3 sequence is CASSPVGDSNQPQHF. CDR3 DNA: TGTGCCAGCAGTCCAGTGGGGGATAGCAATCAGCCCCAGCATTTT.

This clone was recorded a few times. V and J are TRBV19 and TRBJ2-3; 9 bases fit TRBD2. CDR1 and CDR2 from the germline V gene are LNHDA and SQIVND (reference sequence). The CDR3 length is 16 residues. The ends lost 5 bases at V and 2 bases at J; junction bases unmatched: 8. The DNA of the CDR3 is TGTGCCAGTAGTCCACGGACTAGCGTGGTCACAGATACGCAGTATTTT. Amino acids: CASSPRTSVVTDTQYF.

V is TRBV4-1 and J is TRBJ2-7; possibly TRBD2 for D (6 bases). The CDR3 spans 18 residues. V lost 0 bases, J lost 2 bases, and 20 bases lay in between. Per germline, CDR1 MGHRA and CDR2 YSYEKL. Written as DNA, the CDR3 is TGCGCCAGCAGCCAAGAGGAGGTACTGAGGACTACCACCTACGAGCAGTACTTC. It is translated as CASSQEEVLRTTTYEQYF.

This clone was detected a few times. V is TRBV4-2 and J is TRBJ2-7, with D hard to call. The CDR3 consists of 16 residues. The V gene's germline CDR1 is LGHNA and CDR2 YNFKEQ. V shed 0 bases and J shed 3 bases, with 15 bases lying between them. The CDR3 loop reads CASSQEAPGYFYEQYF. DNA for the CDR3: TGTGCCAGCAGCCAAGAGGCCCCAGGCTATTTCTACGAGCAGTACTTC.

J is TRBJ2-7 and V is TRBV28; possible D gene TRBD1, 6 bases. Germline V gene lookup returns CDR1 MDHEN and CDR2 SYDVKM. CDR3 length equals 16 residues. Between the trimmed V and J ends, which lost 2 bases and 0 bases, there was a span of 14 bases. The CDR3 nucleotides are TGTGCCAGCAGTTTAACCCACAGGGACCCCTCCTACGAGCAGTACTTC. This gives the protein CASSLTHRDPSYEQYF.

The chain uses TRBV13 and TRBJ2-5; 7 bases fit TRBD1. CDR1 is PRHDT and CDR2 is FYEKMQ in the germline V gene (reference sequence). V was pared by 8 bases and J by 2 bases, with 11 bases of the junction left unmatched. This CDR3 is built from 15 residues. CDR3 protein: CASPSPGGGQETQYF. The CDR3 DNA reads TGTGCCAGCCCCTCCCCAGGGGGTGGGCAAGAGACCCAGTACTTC.

This chain links TRBV10-2 with TRBJ2-7; the match to TRBD1 covers 7 bases. CDR3 length: 14 amino acids. The ends lost 2 bases at V and 3 bases at J; junction bases unmatched: 4. Germline V gene sequence: CDR1 WSHSY, CDR2 SAAADI. The CDR3 spells CASSEAGGSYEQYF. The DNA of the CDR3 is TGCGCCAGCAGTGAGGCAGGGGGAAGCTACGAGCAGTACTTC.

This chain connects TRBV19 to TRBJ1-1, with D possibly TRBD1 on 6 matching bases. CDR3 size: 13 residues. The V gene's germline CDR1 is LNHDA and CDR2 SQIVND (reference sequence). V lost 7 bases and J lost 3, with 12 bases in between. The CDR3 sequence: CASKGRGYTEAFF. CDR3 sequence (DNA): TGTGCCAGTAAAGGAAGGGGGTACACTGAAGCTTTCTTT.

This chain connects TRBV5-8 to TRBJ2-1; TRBD2 is a possible D gene (6 bases). Trimming shortened V by 5 bases and J by 9 bases, and 18 bases separated the two germline ends. This CDR3 contains 14 residues. The germline gives CDR1 SGHTS, CDR2 YDEGEE. The CDR3 reads CASRLWGDQIEQFF. The CDR3 region has the DNA TGTGCCAGCAGGCTGTGGGGGGATCAAATTGAGCAGTTCTTC.

The chain has TRBV11-2 and TRBJ2-7, with 13 bases matching TRBD2. J lost 3 bases, V lost 6 bases, and 8 bases had no gene match. Germline CDR1 is SGHAT and CDR2 is FQNNGV. The CDR3 is 16 residues long. The CDR3, as DNA: TGTGCCAGCAGAGTTGAGGGACTAGCGGGACTCTACGAGCAGTACTTC. Amino acid sequence: CASRVEGLAGLYEQYF.

The chain recombines TRBV6-5 with TRBJ2-3, with 10 nucleotides matching TRBD2. Losses at the gene ends were 2 bases for V and 5 bases for J; bases not matched to a gene: 7. The CDR3 consists of 16 residues. CDR1 is MNHEY, CDR2 SVGAGI, per germline. CDR3 DNA sequence: TGTGCCAGCAGTTACATGGCTAGCGGGAGCGGAGATACGCAGTATTTT. Protein sequence: CASSYMASGSGDTQYF.

The gene calls are TRBV2 and TRBJ2-3; 8 bases are shared with TRBD2. CDR3 length: 16 residues. The trim removed 6 bases at V and 1 base at J, leaving 9 bases unmatched. Germline CDR1 reads SNHLY; CDR2 reads FYNNEI. The chain's CDR3 is CASSPIRGGGTDTQYF. In nucleotides, the CDR3 is TGTGCCAGCAGCCCAATTCGGGGGGGAGGCACAGATACGCAGTATTTT.